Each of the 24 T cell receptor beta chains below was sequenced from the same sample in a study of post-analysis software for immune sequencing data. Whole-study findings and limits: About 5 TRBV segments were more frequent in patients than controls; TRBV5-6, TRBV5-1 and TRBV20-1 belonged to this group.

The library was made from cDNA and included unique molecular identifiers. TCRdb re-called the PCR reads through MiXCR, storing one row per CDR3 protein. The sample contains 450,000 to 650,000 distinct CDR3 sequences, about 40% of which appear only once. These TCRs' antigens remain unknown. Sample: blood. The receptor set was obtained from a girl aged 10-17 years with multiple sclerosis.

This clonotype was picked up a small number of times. The CDR3 loop reads CASSASRNEQFF. The DNA of the CDR3 is TGCGCCAGCAGTGCCAGCCGGAATGAGCAGTTCTTC. V gene TRBV10-1 combines with J gene TRBJ2-1; no clear D gene. Trimming took off 4 bases at V and 7 bases at J, with 8 bases between the two ends. The CDR3 covers 12 residues. Germline CDR1 and CDR2: WNHNN and SYGVQD (reference sequence).

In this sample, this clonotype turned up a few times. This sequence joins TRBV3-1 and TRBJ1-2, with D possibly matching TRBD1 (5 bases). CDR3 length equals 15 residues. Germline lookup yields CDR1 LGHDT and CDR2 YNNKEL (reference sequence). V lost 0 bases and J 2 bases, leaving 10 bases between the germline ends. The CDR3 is CASSQDAEGNYGYTF. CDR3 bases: TGTGCCAGCAGCCAAGATGCGGAGGGGAACTATGGCTACACCTTC.

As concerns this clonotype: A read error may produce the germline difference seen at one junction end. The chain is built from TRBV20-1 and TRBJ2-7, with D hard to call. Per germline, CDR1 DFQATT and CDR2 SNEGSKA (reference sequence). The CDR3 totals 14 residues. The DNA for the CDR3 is TGCAGTGCTTCTCCCTACATAGGCTCCTACGAGCAGTATTTC. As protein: CSASPYIGSYEQYF.

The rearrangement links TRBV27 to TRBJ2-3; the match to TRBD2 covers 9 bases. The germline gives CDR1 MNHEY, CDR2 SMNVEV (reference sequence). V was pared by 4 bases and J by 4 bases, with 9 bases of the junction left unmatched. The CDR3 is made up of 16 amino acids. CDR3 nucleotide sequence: TGTGCCAGCAGTTCATCGGGACTAGCACCCTCAGATACGCAGTATTTT. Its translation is CASSSSGLAPSDTQYF.

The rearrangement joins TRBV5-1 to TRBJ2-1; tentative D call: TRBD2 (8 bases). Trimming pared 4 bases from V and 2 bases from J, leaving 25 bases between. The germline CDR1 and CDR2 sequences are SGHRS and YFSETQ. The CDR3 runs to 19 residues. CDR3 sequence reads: CASSGGAGVFTGAYNEQFF. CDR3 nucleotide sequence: TGCGCCAGCAGCGGGGGAGCGGGAGTCTTCACAGGGGCCTACAATGAGCAGTTCTTC.

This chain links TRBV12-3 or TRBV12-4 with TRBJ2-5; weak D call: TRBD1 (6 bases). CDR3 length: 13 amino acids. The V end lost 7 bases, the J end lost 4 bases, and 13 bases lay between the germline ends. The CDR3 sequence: CASKRTVGETQYF. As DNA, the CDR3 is TGTGCCAGCAAAAGGACAGTGGGAGAGACCCAGTACTTC.

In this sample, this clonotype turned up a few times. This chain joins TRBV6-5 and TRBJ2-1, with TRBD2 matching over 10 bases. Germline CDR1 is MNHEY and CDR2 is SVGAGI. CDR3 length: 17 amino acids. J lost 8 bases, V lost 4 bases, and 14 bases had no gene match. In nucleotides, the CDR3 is TGTGCCAGCAGTTCCTTACTAGCGGGACCCAGGAATCATGAGCAGTTCTTC. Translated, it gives CASSSLLAGPRNHEQFF.

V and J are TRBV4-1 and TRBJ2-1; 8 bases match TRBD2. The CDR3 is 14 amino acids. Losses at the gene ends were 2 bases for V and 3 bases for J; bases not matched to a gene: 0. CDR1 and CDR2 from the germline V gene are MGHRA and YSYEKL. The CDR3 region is CASSQSGGYNEQFF. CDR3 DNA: TGCGCCAGCAGCCAAAGCGGGGGCTACAATGAGCAGTTCTTC.

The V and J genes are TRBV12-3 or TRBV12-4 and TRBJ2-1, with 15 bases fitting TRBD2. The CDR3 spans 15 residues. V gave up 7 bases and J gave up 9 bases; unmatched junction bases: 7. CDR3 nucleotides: TGTGCCAGCACAGAGGGACTAGCGGGAGGCGTTGAGCAGTTCTTC. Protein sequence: CASTEGLAGGVEQFF.

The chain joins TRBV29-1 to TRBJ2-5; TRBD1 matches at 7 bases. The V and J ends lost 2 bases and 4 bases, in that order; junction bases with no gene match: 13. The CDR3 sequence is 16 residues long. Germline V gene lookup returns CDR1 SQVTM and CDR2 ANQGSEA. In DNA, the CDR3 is TGCAGCGTTGAACCAAGCCGGACAGGAGGTGGAGAGACCCAGTACTTC. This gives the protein CSVEPSRTGGGETQYF.

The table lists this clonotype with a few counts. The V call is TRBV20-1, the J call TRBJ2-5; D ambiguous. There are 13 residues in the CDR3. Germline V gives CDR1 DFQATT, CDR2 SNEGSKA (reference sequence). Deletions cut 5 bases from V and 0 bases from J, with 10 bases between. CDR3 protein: CSAVSQYQETQYF. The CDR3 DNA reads TGCAGTGCTGTTTCCCAGTACCAAGAGACCCAGTACTTC.

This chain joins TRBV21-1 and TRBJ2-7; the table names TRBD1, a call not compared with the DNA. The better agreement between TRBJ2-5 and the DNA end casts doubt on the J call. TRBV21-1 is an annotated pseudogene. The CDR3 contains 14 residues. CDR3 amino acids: CATPTRSGGETQYF. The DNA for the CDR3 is TGTGCCACCCCCACAAGGTCTGGAGGAGAGACCCAGTACTTC.

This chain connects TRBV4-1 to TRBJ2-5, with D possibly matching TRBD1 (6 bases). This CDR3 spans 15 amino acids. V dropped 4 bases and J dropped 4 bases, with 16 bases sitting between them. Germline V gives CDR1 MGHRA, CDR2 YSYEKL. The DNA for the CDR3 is TGCGCCAGCAGCCTTGGGACACGTCGGGGAGAGACCCAGTACTTC. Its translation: CASSLGTRRGETQYF.

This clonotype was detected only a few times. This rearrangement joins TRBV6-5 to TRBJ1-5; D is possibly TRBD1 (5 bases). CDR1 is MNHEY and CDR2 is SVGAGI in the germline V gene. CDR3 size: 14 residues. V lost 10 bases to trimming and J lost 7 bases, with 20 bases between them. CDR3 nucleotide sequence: TGTGCCATCTCATCCACAGGCCCAGGGCAGCCCCAGCATTTT. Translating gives CAISSTGPGQPQHF.

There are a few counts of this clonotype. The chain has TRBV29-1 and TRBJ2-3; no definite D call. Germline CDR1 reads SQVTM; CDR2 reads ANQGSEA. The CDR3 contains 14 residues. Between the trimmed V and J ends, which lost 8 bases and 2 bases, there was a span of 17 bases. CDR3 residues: CSTPFEPPTDTQYF. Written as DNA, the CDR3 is TGCAGCACCCCTTTTGAGCCACCCACAGATACGCAGTATTTT.

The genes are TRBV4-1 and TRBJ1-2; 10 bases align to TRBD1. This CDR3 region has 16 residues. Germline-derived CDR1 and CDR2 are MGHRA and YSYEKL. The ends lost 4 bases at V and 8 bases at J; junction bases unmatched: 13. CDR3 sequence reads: CASSRDRGGIVAGYTF. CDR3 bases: TGCGCCAGCAGCCGGGACAGGGGAGGGATTGTAGCCGGCTACACCTTC.

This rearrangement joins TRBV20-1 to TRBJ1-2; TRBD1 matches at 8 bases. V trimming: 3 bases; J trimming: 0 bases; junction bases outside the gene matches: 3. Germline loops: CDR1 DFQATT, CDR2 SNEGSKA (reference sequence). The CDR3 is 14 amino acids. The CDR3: CSASHRGSNYGYTF. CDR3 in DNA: TGCAGTGCTAGCCACAGGGGGTCTAACTATGGCTACACCTTC.

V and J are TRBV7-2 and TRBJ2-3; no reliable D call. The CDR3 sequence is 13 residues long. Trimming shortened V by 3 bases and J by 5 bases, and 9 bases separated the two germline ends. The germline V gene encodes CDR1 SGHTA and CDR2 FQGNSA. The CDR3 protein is CASSFAALDTQYF. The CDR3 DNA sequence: TGTGCCAGCAGCTTCGCAGCGCTAGATACGCAGTATTTT.

The CDR3 loop is CASSLGLAGVVTGELFF. The CDR3 bases are TGTGCCAGCAGCTTGGGACTAGCGGGAGTTGTTACCGGGGAGCTGTTTTTT. The chain uses TRBV5-6 and TRBJ2-2; TRBD2 agrees at 12 bases. The CDR3 contains 17 residues. Trimming cost V 0 bases and J 5 bases; bases outside gene matches: 5. Per germline, CDR1 SGHDT and CDR2 YYEEEE. Supplemented by reference TRBV5-6 and TRBJ2-2, the full variable domain reads DAGVTQSPTHLIKTRGQQVTLRCSPKSGHDTVSWYQQALGQGPQFIFQYYEEEERQRGNFPDRFSGHQFPNYSSELNVNALLLGDSALYLCASSLGLAGVVTGELFFGEGSRLTVL.

The CDR3 sequence: CASSSAGRYYEQYF. CDR3 DNA sequence: TGCGCCAGCAGCTCGGCAGGTCGTTACTACGAGCAGTACTTC. The rearrangement joins TRBV5-1 to TRBJ2-7; no clear D. CDR3 length: 14 amino acids. Trimming cost V 3 bases and J 3 bases, with 13 bases left between them. Germline assignment: CDR1 SGHRS and CDR2 YFSETQ.

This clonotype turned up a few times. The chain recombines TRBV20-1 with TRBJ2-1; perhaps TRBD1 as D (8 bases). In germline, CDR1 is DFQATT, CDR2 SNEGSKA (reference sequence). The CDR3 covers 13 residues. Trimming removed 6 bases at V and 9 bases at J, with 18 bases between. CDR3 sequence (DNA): TGCAGTGCCCCCACACAGGGGGGGGGTGAGCAGTTCTTC. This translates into CSAPTQGGGEQFF.

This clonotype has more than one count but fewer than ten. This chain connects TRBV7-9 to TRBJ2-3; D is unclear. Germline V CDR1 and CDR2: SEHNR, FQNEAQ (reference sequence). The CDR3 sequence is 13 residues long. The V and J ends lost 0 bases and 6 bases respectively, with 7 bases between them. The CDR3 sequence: CASSLAAGDTQYF. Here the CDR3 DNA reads TGTGCCAGCAGCTTAGCTGCTGGGGATACGCAGTATTTT.

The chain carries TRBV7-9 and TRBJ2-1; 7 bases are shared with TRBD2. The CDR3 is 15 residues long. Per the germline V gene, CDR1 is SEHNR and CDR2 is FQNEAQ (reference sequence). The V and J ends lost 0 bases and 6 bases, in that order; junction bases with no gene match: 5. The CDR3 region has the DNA TGTGCCAGCAGCTTAGCTCCCGCTAGCGGCAATGAGCAGTTCTTC. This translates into CASSLAPASGNEQFF.

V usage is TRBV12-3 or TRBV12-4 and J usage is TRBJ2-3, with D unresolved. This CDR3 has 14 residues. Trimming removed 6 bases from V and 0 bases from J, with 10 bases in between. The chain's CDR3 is CASRMRASTDTQYF. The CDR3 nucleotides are TGTGCCAGCAGGATGAGAGCTAGCACAGATACGCAGTATTTT.